These T cell receptor beta chains were read from a single sample in a study of TIL therapy for anti-PD-1-resistant metastatic lung cancer. Sequenced by immunoSEQ multiplex PCR; TCRdb stores in-frame clones only, minus some. The sample gives 55,000 to 70,000 clones, around 90% of which show up once; 2.6% is in the top ten. The sample here was blood, taken at baseline. The receptors were sampled from a person between 25 and 79 years old with non-small cell lung cancer. Each CDR3 is given with its conserved first and last residue. The order of the fields is D gene, clone size, J gene, V gene, CDR3 protein, CDR3 DNA. The D gene is left open where the match is weak. Expanded clones are given a class, and other clones once, few, many or no size at all.

NA NA TRBJ2-1 TRBV27 CASSRNRDEQFF TGTGCCAGCAGTCGAAATAGGGATGAGCAGTTCTTC
TRBD2 NA TRBJ2-3 TRBV3-1/TRBV3-2 CASSQGLARADTQYF TGTGCCAGCAGCCAAGGACTAGCGAGGGCAGATACGCAGTATTTT
TRBD1 NA TRBJ1-2 TRBV30 CAWSGTGAVYGYTF TGTGCCTGGAGTGGGACAGGGGCGGTCTATGGCTACACCTTC
NA NA TRBJ2-7 TRBV3-1/TRBV3-2 CASSQEVEQYF TGTGCCAGCAGCCAAGAGGTGGAGCAGTACTTC
NA NA TRBJ1-5 TRBV18 CASSPLPSNQPQHF TGTGCCAGCTCACCACTTCCGAGCAATCAGCCCCAGCATTTT
NA once TRBJ1-5 TRBV4-1 CASSQTLQDPGAQHF TGCGCCAGCAGCCAAACACTCCAGGACCCCGGCGCCCAGCATTTT
TRBD2 NA TRBJ2-7 TRBV6-2/TRBV6-3 CASRHSGGGDEQYF TGTGCCAGCCGCCATAGCGGGGGCGGCGACGAGCAGTACTTC
TRBD2 NA TRBJ2-3 TRBV18 CASSPRLAGGADTQYF TGTGCCAGCTCACCGCGACTAGCGGGGGGAGCAGATACGCAGTATTTT
NA NA TRBJ2-1 TRBV19 CASRNGGPNEQFF TGTGCCAGTAGGAACGGGGGGCCCAATGAGCAGTTCTTC
TRBD1 NA TRBJ2-2 TRBV6-6 CASSYTTGAGELFF TGTGCCAGCAGTTACACGACAGGGGCCGGGGAGCTGTTTTTT
NA NA TRBJ1-1 TRBV19 CASIKGGSGTEAFF TGTGCCAGTATCAAGGGCGGGTCGGGCACTGAAGCTTTCTTT
NA NA TRBJ1-5 TRBV6-4 CASSDPGDNQPQHF TGTGCCAGCAGTGACCCCGGGGATAATCAGCCCCAGCATTTT
NA NA TRBJ2-1 TRBV5-1 CASSHGGFNEQFF TGCGCCAGCAGCCACGGGGGCTTCAATGAGCAGTTCTTC
NA NA TRBJ1-2 TRBV6-5 CASSFISGTQGYGYTF TGTGCCAGCAGTTTCATTTCCGGGACCCAGGGCTATGGCTACACCTTC
NA NA TRBJ1-3 TRBV7-9 CASSPRVLGTSGNTIYF TGTGCCAGCAGTCCGCGGGTCCTAGGGACCTCTGGAAACACCATATATTTT
NA NA TRBJ2-3 TRBV4-1 CASSLTSVGETQYF TGCGCCAGCAGCCTTACGAGCGTTGGGGAGACGCAGTATTTT
TRBD2 NA TRBJ2-3 TRBV18 CASSPPSSGDTQYF TGTGCCAGCTCACCACCTTCTAGCGGGGATACGCAGTATTTT
NA NA TRBJ2-3 TRBV5-1 CASSLGAGSTDTQYF TGCGCCAGCAGCTTGGGGGCAGGGAGCACAGATACGCAGTATTTT
TRBD1 NA TRBJ1-2 TRBV7-2 CASSSGQGVRNYGYTF TGTGCCAGCAGCTCAGGACAGGGCGTAAGAAACTATGGCTACACCTTC
NA NA TRBJ2-7 TRBV18 CASSLLTTRGAYEQYF TGTGCCAGCTCGCTCTTAACGACCAGGGGAGCCTACGAGCAGTACTTC